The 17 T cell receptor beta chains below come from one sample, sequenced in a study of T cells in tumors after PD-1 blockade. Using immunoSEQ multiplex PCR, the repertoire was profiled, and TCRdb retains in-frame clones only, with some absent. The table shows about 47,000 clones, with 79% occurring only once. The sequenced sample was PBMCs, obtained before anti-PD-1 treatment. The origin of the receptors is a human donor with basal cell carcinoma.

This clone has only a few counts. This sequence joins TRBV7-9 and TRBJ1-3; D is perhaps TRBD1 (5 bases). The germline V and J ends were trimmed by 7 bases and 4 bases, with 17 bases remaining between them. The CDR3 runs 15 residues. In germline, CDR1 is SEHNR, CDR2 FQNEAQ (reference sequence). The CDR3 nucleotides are TGTGCCAGCAACCCCGCGGGCTGGGGCGGAAACACCATATATTTT. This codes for CASNPAGWGGNTIYF. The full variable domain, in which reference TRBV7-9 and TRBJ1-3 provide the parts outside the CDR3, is DTGVSQNPRHKITKRGQNVTFRCDPISEHNRLYWYRQTLGQGPEFLTYFQNEAQLEKSRLLSDRFSAERPKGSFSTLEIQRTEQGDSAMYLCASNPAGWGGNTIYFGEGSWLTVV.

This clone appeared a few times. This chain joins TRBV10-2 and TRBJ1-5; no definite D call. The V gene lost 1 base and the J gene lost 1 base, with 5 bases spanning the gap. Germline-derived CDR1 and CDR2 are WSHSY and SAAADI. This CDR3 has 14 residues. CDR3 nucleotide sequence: TGCGCCAGCAGTGAGTTGTTGAGCAATCAGCCCCAGCATTTT. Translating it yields CASSELLSNQPQHF.

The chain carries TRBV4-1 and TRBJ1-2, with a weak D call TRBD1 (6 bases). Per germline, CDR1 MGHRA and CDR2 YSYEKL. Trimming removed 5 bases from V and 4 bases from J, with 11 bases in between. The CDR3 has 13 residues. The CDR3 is CASSAQGSYGYTF. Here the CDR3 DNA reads TGCGCCAGCAGCGCACAGGGTAGCTATGGCTACACCTTC.

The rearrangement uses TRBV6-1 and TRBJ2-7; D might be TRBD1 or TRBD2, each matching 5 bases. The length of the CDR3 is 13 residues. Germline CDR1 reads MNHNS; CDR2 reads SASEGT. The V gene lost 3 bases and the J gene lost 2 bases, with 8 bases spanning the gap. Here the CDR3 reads CASSEGVAYEQYF. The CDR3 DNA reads TGTGCCAGCAGTGAGGGGGTGGCCTACGAGCAGTACTTC.

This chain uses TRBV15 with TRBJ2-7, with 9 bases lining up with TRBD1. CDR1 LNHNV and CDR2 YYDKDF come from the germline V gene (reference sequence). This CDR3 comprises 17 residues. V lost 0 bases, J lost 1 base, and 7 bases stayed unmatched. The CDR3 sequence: CATSRDREGQGSYEQYF. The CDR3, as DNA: TGTGCCACCAGCAGAGATCGTGAGGGACAGGGTTCCTACGAGCAGTACTTC.

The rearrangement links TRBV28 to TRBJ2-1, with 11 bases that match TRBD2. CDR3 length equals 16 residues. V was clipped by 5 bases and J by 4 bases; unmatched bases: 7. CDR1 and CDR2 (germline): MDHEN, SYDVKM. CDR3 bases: TGTGCCAGCAGTGGGGGACTAGCGGAAAGGTACAATGAGCAGTTCTTC. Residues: CASSGGLAERYNEQFF.

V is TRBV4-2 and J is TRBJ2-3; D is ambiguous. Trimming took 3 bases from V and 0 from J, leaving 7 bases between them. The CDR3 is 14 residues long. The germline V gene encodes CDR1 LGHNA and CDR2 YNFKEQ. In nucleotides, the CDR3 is TGTGCCAGCAGCCAGGACCGGAGCACAGATACGCAGTATTTT. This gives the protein CASSQDRSTDTQYF.

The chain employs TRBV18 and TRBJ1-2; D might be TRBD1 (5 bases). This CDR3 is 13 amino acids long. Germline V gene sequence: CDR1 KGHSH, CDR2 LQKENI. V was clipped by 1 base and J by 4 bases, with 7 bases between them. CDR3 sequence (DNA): TGTGCCAGCTCACCACTGACAGTCTATGGCTACACCTTC. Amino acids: CASSPLTVYGYTF.

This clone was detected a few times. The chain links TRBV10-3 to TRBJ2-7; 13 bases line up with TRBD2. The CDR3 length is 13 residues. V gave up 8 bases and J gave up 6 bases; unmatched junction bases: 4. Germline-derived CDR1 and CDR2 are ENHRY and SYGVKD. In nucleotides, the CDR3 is TGTGCCATCTCGGGACTAGCGGGGTCCGAGCAGTACTTC. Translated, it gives CAISGLAGSEQYF.

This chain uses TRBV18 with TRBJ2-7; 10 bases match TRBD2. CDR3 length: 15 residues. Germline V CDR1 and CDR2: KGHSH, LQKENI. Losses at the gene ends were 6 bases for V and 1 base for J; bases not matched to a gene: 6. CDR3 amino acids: CASSPGLADSYEQYF. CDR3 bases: TGTGCCAGCTCTCCTGGACTAGCGGATTCCTACGAGCAGTACTTC.

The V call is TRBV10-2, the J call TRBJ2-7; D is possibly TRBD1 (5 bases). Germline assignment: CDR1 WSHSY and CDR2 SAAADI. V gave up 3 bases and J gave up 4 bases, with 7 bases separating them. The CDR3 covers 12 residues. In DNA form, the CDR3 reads TGCGCCAGCAGTGACAGGGTGTACGAGCAGTACTTC. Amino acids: CASSDRVYEQYF.

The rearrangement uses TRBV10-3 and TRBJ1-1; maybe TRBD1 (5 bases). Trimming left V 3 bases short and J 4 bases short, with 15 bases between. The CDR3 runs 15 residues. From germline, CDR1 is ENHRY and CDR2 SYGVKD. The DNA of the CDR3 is TGTGCCATCAGTGAAAGGGGAGTGGGGAGCACTGAAGCTTTCTTT. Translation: CAISERGVGSTEAFF.

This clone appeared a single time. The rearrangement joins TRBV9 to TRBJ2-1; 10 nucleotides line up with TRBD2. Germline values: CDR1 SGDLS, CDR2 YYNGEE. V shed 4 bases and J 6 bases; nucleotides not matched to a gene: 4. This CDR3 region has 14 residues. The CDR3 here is CASSPGLAFNEQFF. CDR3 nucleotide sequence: TGTGCCAGCAGCCCGGGACTAGCGTTCAATGAGCAGTTCTTC.

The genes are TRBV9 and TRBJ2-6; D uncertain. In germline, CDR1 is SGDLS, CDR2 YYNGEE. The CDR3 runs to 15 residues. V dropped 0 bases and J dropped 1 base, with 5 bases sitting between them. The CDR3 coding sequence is TGTGCCAGCAGCGTAGCTGGATCTGGGGCCAACGTCCTGACTTTC. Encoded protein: CASSVAGSGANVLTF.

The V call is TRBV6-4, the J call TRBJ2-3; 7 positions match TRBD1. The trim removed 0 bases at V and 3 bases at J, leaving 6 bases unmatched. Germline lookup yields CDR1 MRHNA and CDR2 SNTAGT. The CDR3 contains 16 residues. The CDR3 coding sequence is TGTGCCAGCAGTGACTCGAGTCAGGGGGATACAGATACGCAGTATTTT. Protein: CASSDSSQGDTDTQYF.

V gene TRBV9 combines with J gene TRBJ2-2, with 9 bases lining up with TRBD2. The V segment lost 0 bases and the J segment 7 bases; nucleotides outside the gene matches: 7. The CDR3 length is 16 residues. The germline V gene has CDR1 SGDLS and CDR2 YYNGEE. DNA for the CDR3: TGTGCCAGCAGCGTAGGCGGGGGGGCCGGAAACGGGGAGCTGTTTTTT. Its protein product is CASSVGGGAGNGELFF. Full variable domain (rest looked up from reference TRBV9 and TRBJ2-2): DSGVTQTPKHLITATGQRVTLRCSPRSGDLSVYWYQQSLDQGLQFLIQYYNGEERAKGNILERFSAQQFPDLHSELNLSSLELGDSALYFCASSVGGGAGNGELFFGEGSRLTVL.

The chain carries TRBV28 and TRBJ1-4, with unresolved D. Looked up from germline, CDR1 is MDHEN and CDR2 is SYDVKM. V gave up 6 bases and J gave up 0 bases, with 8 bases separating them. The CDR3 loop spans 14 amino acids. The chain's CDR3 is CASREWATNEKLFF. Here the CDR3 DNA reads TGTGCCAGCAGAGAGTGGGCAACTAATGAAAAACTGTTTTTT.